The clone carrying this TCR beta chain was detected only once. The sample originates from a study of blood T cell repertoires in COVID-19. Study-wide context: T cells, B-cell-depleted T cells, or PBMCs provided the cDNA or gDNA that served as material.

V was pared by 1 base and J by 8 bases, with 8 bases between. CDR3 length equals 12 residues. Germline CDR1 LGHNA, CDR2 YSLEER. Participant reports of clinical history set cohort assignment. Authors' methods: The authors estimated nucleated cell counts from reference gene primer amplification. TCRdb keeps only in-frame clones here, not all; method: immunoSEQ multiplex PCR. That table furnishes V, J and clone size, whereas the DNA furnished D and trimming. The data show 200,000 or so clones, with about 91% seen just once and approximately 2.5% held by the top ten. The rearrangement uses TRBV4-3 and TRBJ1-2; D unclear. The TCR originated in a middle-aged woman with acute COVID-19. The sequenced sample consisted of PBMCs or T cells enriched from blood (not recorded which). In nucleotides, the CDR3 is TGCGCCAGCAGCCAAGGAGCCCGCGGCTACACCTTC. It yields the protein CASSQGARGYTF.